This T cell receptor beta chain was observed in a study of CD8+CD57+ T cells in acquired aplastic anemia. About the study: An average of 3.2 ug of DNA was obtained from sorted CD4+ and CD8+ cells.

Sequenced patients had shown CD8+CD57+ cell expansion by flow cytometry. Severe acquired aplastic anemia affected all patients. Genomic DNA acted as the template from which TCR beta VDJ combination and CDR3 sequence profiling were carried out. TCRdb used MiXCR to reprocess the reads, holding one entry per CDR3 protein. Of under 200,000 distinct CDR3 sequences in the sample, under 55% were seen once. By its share, this clonotype is medium-sized. V lost 2 bases and J 4 bases, leaving 14 bases between the germline ends. CDR3 size: 15 residues. CDR1 is MGHDK and CDR2 is SYGVNS in the germline V gene. This sequence originates from a human donor with aplastic anemia. Sample: sorted CD4+, CD8+, or CD8+CD57+ T cells (not recorded which) from PBMCs. The chain uses TRBV25-1 and TRBJ1-2; D gene uncertain. The CDR3 protein is CASSEGVTGIYGYTF. In DNA form, the CDR3 reads TGTGCCAGCAGTGAAGGTGTAACGGGCATCTATGGCTACACCTTC.